Below, one TCR beta chain is given with its context. The sample is drawn from a study of blood T cell repertoires in COVID-19. Study details: The United States, Italy and Spain provided the acute and convalescent COVID-19 samples. Nucleic acid was either cDNA or gDNA, and it came from T cells, B-cell-depleted T cells, or PBMCs.

The repertoire was sequenced with immunoSEQ multiplex PCR; TCRdb's copy has only in-frame clones and lacks some. The table lists some 240,000 clones, about 89% of them singletons, with roughly 6.5% in the top ten. Germline CDR1 reads MNHEY; CDR2 reads SVGAGI. CDR3 length: 16 residues. J gave up 6 bases and V 2 bases, and 9 bases lay outside the gene matches. The chain uses TRBV6-5 and TRBJ2-3; 9 bases line up with TRBD2. This clonotype was obtained from a man in his 60s who had recovered from COVID-19. The sequencing sample was made of peripheral blood. The chain's CDR3 is CASSYATSGGGDTQYF. CDR3 DNA: TGTGCCAGCAGTTACGCGACTAGCGGAGGGGGGGATACGCAGTATTTT.